This TCR beta chain originates from a study of cytomegalovirus exposure and HLA in healthy donors. General study results and limits: According to a later analysis, TCR clusters from the first cohort tended to co-occur in the 100 to 150 validation repertoires.

Produced via immunoSEQ multiplex PCR; TCRdb's table is partial and in-frame only. This table has approximately 260,000 clones, about 90% appearing once. In this sample, this clone turned up a few times. Its antigen is as yet unknown. The sample was PBMCs. The origin of this receptor is a woman aged 25 to 45 in good health and CMV-seropositive.

DNA of the CDR3: TGTGCCAGCACCGGAGCGGGAGGGCTCGGAGAGCAGTACTTC. Translation gives CASTGAGGLGEQYF. This rearrangement joins TRBV2 to TRBJ2-7, with 10 bases lining up with TRBD2. CDR3 length equals 14 residues. V lost 7 bases, J lost 7 bases, and 10 bases stayed unmatched. Looked up from germline, CDR1 is SNHLY and CDR2 is FYNNEI. The full variable domain, rest sourced from reference TRBV2 and TRBJ2-7, is EPEVTQTPSHQVTQMGQEVILRCVPISNHLYFYWYRQILGQKVEFLVSFYNNEISEKSEIFDDQFSVERPDGSNFTLKIRSTKLEDSAMYFCASTGAGGLGEQYFGPGTRLTVT.